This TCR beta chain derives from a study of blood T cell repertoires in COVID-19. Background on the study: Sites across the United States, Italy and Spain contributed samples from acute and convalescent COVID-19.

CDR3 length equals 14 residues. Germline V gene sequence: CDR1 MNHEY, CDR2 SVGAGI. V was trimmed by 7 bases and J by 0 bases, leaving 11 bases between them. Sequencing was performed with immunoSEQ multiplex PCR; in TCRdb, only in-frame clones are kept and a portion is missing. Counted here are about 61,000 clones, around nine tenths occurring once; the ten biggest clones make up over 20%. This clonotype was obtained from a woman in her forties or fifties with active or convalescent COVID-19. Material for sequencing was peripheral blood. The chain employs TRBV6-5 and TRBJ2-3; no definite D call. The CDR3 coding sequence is TGTGCCAGCAAGAGAGATTCTAGCACAGATACGCAGTATTTT. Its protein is CASKRDSSTDTQYF.